This TCR beta chain comes out of a study of T cells in Graves' hyperthyroidism and ophthalmopathy. Amplified TCR beta CDR3 regions came from RNA transcripts. Researchers ran a first-round RT-PCR on the TCR CDR3 using the HTBI primer set. TCRdb redid the calling of the multiplex PCR reads with MiXCR, one entry per CDR3 protein. This sample has almost 600,000 distinct CDR3 sequences; approximately 14% occur once, and the top ten carry less than 6%. This clonotype was found many times. The CDR3 consists of 15 residues. The germline V gene has CDR1 SNHLY and CDR2 FYNNEI. The V gene lost 5 bases and the J gene lost 0 bases, with 13 bases spanning the gap.

The receptor was derived from a woman aged 25 to 45 with Graves' hyperthyroidism that later progressed to Graves' ophthalmopathy. The chain uses TRBV2 and TRBJ2-5, with D perhaps being TRBD1 or TRBD2 (5 bases each). The sample was blood. The CDR3 DNA sequence: TGTGCCAGCAGTACCGGGGACGGACACCAAGAGACCCAGTACTTC. Protein product: CASSTGDGHQETQYF.